What follows are 18 T cell receptor beta chains derived from one specimen sequenced in a study of regulatory T cells in long-lasting Graves disease. To make TCR beta libraries, researchers used iRepertoire HTBI primers and Arm-PCR of CDR3 regions. TCRdb independently ran MiXCR on the multiplex PCR reads; one entry per CDR3 protein. The sample includes about 380,000 distinct CDR3 sequences, around 15% of them seen just once. Indicated time point: newly diagnosed GD, antithyroid drugs for less than 3 months. After RNA was extracted from PBMCs, the TCR library was made from it. Specimen: peripheral blood mononuclear cells (PBMCs), collected at new diagnosis, from a patient treated with antithyroid drugs. These receptors came from a female donor with Graves disease.

V is TRBV7-2 and J is TRBJ1-1; TRBD1 might be the D (6 bases). The CDR3 length is 15 residues. Trimming left V 2 bases short and J 3 bases short, with 13 bases between. The germline V gene has CDR1 SGHTA and CDR2 FQGNSA. CDR3 residues: CASSLSGTHHTEAFF. CDR3 DNA sequence: TGTGCCAGCAGCTTATCCGGGACACACCACACTGAAGCTTTCTTT.

This clonotype has more than one count but fewer than ten. Just one base apart from a much larger clone, this may be a read error. The chain has TRBV14 and TRBJ1-1; D unresolved. Germline assignment: CDR1 SGHDN and CDR2 FVKESK. The CDR3 spans 16 residues. CDR3 sequence (DNA): TGTGCCAGCAGCCAAGTGGGTTTGCGCTCAAGTTCTGAAGTTTTCTTT. It codes for CASSQVGLRSSSEVFF.

Many counts were recorded for this clonotype. V is TRBV28 and J is TRBJ1-1, with D possibly being TRBD1 (5 bases). The CDR3 sequence is 12 residues long. Trimming took off 8 bases at V and 6 bases at J, with 13 bases between the two ends. Germline V lookup: CDR1 MDHEN, CDR2 SYDVKM. The CDR3 here is CASGLMGAEAFF. Here the CDR3 DNA reads TGTGCCAGCGGACTTATGGGGGCTGAAGCTTTCTTT.

This clonotype was observed at least ten times. The rearrangement joins TRBV12-3 or TRBV12-4 to TRBJ1-3; unclear D gene. The CDR3 is 14 amino acids. Trimming took 3 bases from V and 0 from J, leaving 6 bases between them. The CDR3 DNA follows: TGTGCCAGCAGTTTTGGCAACTCTGGAAACACCATATATTTT. Its protein is CASSFGNSGNTIYF.

The V and J genes are TRBV18 and TRBJ1-2; possible D gene TRBD1, 5 bases. V was clipped by 0 bases and J by 3 bases, with 11 bases between them. The CDR3 is 15 residues long. CDR1 and CDR2 (germline): KGHSH, LQKENI. This chain's CDR3 is CASSPPVREDYGYTF. CDR3 nucleotide sequence: TGTGCCAGCTCACCACCCGTCAGGGAGGACTATGGCTACACCTTC.

In its sample, this clonotype is large. This sequence joins TRBV29-1 and TRBJ1-4, with D perhaps TRBD1 (5 bases). The CDR3 is made up of 12 amino acids. In germline, CDR1 is SQVTM, CDR2 ANQGSEA. CDR3 loop: CSARKGNEKLFF. Written as DNA, the CDR3 is TGCAGTGCTAGGAAGGGGAATGAAAAACTGTTTTTT.

This clonotype was seen ten or more times. The V and J genes are TRBV5-1 and TRBJ1-2, with no clear D. V was pared by 0 bases and J by 4 bases, with 7 bases between. The CDR3 extends over 13 amino acids. Germline CDR1 SGHRS, CDR2 YFSETQ. The CDR3 bases are TGCGCCAGCAGCTTGGAGGTTCTCTATGGCTACACCTTC. Its protein product is CASSLEVLYGYTF. Based on the CDR3 plus reference TRBV5-1 and TRBJ1-2, the full variable domain is KAGVTQTPRYLIKTRGQQVTLSCSPISGHRSVSWYQQTPGQGLQFLFEYFSETQRNKGNFPGRFSGRQFSNSRSEMNVSTLELGDSALYLCASSLEVLYGYTFGSGTRLTVV.

This clonotype was detected only a few times. A much larger clone lies a single base off, so this may be a read error. The chain uses TRBV5-1 and TRBJ2-7; no clear D. Germline values: CDR1 SGHRS, CDR2 YFSETQ. This CDR3 is built from 13 residues. The DNA for the CDR3 is TGCGCCAGCGGTTCGCCGACCGCCACCGAGCAGCACTTC. Translation: CASGSPTATEQHF.

This clonotype was recorded a few times. The CDR3, as DNA: TGTGCCAGCAGCCCCGACCGCCTCAATGAGCAGTTCTTC. Translating it yields CASSPDRLNEQFF. The J gene is TRBJ2-1, the V gene TRBV5-5; D unclear. The CDR3 is made up of 13 amino acids. Per germline, CDR1 SGHKS and CDR2 YYEKEE (reference sequence). The V end lost 4 bases, the J end lost 6 bases, and 11 bases lay between the germline ends.

This clonotype was recorded many times. This rearrangement joins TRBV12-5 to TRBJ2-5; D is unclear. V dropped 5 bases and J dropped 1 base, with 5 bases sitting between them. The CDR3 runs 12 residues. The V gene's germline CDR1 is LGHNT and CDR2 FRNRAP. CDR3 loop: CASGPLQETQYF. CDR3 DNA sequence: TGTGCTAGTGGTCCACTCCAAGAGACCCAGTACTTC.

This clonotype has at least ten counts. V and J are TRBV7-3 and TRBJ1-1; 7 nucleotides match TRBD1. After removal of 6 bases from V and 4 bases from J, the junction contained 8 bases not matched to a gene. CDR3 length: 14 residues. Germline CDR1 is SGHTA and CDR2 is FQGTGA. The CDR3 reads CASSPTTGSTEAFF. The CDR3 DNA sequence: TGTGCCAGCAGTCCCACGACAGGGAGCACTGAAGCTTTCTTT. Full variable domain (rest looked up from reference TRBV7-3 and TRBJ1-1): GAGVSQTPSNKVTEKGKYVELRCDPISGHTALYWYRQSLGQGPEFLIYFQGTGAADDSGLPNDRFFAVRPEGSVSTLKIQRTERGDSAVYLCASSPTTGSTEAFFGQGTRLTVV.

This clonotype was found a few times. The gene calls are TRBV27 and TRBJ2-1, with 8 bases that match TRBD2. Unmatched junction bases numbered 10, after V lost 2 bases and J lost 7 bases. Germline V gene data show CDR1 as MNHEY and CDR2 as SMNVEV (reference sequence). This CDR3 comprises 16 residues. CDR3 loop: CASSLRAAGEGNEQFF. The CDR3 DNA reads TGTGCCAGCAGTTTAAGGGCAGCGGGAGAGGGGAATGAGCAGTTCTTC.

The chain links TRBV13 to TRBJ2-5, with D possibly TRBD1 on 5 matching bases. Between the trimmed V and J ends, which lost 5 bases and 7 bases, there was a span of 11 bases. This CDR3 has 12 residues. CDR1 PRHDT and CDR2 FYEKMQ come from the germline V gene (reference sequence). The CDR3 spells CASSRTQGTQYF. The CDR3 coding sequence is TGTGCCAGCAGCCGAACTCAGGGGACCCAGTACTTC.

Comment on this clonotype: It is likely a read error: a sequence one base away is far more abundant. The CDR3 loop reads CASSFGAYTEAFF. CDR3 nucleotides: TGCGCCAGCAGCTTCGGGGCCTACACTGAAGCTTTCTTT. The chain employs TRBV4-3 and TRBJ1-1, with D perhaps matching TRBD1 (5 bases). Between the trimmed V and J ends, which lost 5 bases and 3 bases, there was a span of 10 bases. Germline CDR1 and CDR2: LGHNA and YSLEER. The length of the CDR3 is 13 residues.

This clonotype appeared many times. V and J are TRBV6-4 and TRBJ1-5; no firm D call. Trimming cost V 2 bases and J 0 bases, with 29 bases left between them. CDR1 and CDR2 from the germline V gene are MRHNA and SNTAGT. There are 22 residues in the CDR3. CDR3: CASSDSRLLTRGPNNSNQPQHF. For the CDR3, the DNA is TGTGCCAGCAGTGACAGCCGCCTTCTAACCCGGGGTCCAAACAATAGCAATCAGCCCCAGCATTTT.

This clonotype was counted at least ten times. The rearrangement uses TRBV5-1 and TRBJ2-3; 13 bases fit TRBD2. This CDR3 contains 18 residues. Per germline, CDR1 SGHRS and CDR2 YFSETQ. The ends lost 4 bases at V and 1 base at J; junction bases unmatched: 9. CDR3 DNA sequence: TGCGCCAGCAGCAAAGCGACTAGCGGGAGGCCGGGCACAGATACGCAGTATTTT. Translating gives CASSKATSGRPGTDTQYF.

This clonotype was found many times. The gene calls are TRBV7-9 and TRBJ2-1, with 10 bases aligning to TRBD2. Trimming removed 7 bases from V and 4 bases from J; junction bases left unmatched: 19. Germline V CDR1 and CDR2: SEHNR, FQNEAQ (reference sequence). CDR3 length equals 19 residues. This CDR3 is CASTTSRLAGVLRYNEQFF. The CDR3 bases are TGTGCCAGCACCACATCCAGGCTAGCGGGAGTTTTAAGGTACAATGAGCAGTTCTTC.

The table lists this clonotype with many counts. The rearrangement links TRBV5-1 to TRBJ2-2, with TRBD1 identical over 10 bases. With 2 bases clipped from V and 6 bases from J, the junction kept 10 bases outside the gene matches. The germline gives CDR1 SGHRS, CDR2 YFSETQ. CDR3 length equals 17 residues. For the CDR3, the DNA is TGCGCCAGCAGCTTAACGCCGACAGGGGGCTTGGCCGGGGAGCTGTTTTTT. Its translation: CASSLTPTGGLAGELFF.